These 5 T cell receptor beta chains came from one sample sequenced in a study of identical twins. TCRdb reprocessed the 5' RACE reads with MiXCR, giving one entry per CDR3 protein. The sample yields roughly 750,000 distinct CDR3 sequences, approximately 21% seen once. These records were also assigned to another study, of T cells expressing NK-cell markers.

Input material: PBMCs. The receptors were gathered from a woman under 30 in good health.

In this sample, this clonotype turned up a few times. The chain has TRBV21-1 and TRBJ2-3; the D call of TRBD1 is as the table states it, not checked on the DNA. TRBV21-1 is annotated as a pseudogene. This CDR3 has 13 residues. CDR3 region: CALTAGNSDTQYF. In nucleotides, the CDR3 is TGTGCCTTAACAGCAGGGAATTCAGATACGCAGTATTTT.

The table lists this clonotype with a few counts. The CDR3: CASSLVDGPNEKLFF. CDR3 in DNA: TGTGCCAGCAGCCTCGTCGATGGCCCTAATGAAAAACTGTTTTTT. The chain links TRBV7-2 to TRBJ1-4; D is uncertain. The CDR3 is 15 residues long. Germline CDR1 is SGHTA and CDR2 is FQGNSA. Between the trimmed V and J ends, which lost 5 bases and 3 bases, there was a span of 13 bases.

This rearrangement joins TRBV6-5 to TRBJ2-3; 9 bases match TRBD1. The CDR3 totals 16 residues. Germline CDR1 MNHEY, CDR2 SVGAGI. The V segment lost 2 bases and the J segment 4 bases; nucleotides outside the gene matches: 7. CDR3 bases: TGTGCCAGCAGTTACACCTCCCGGACAGGGGCAGATACGCAGTATTTT. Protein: CASSYTSRTGADTQYF.

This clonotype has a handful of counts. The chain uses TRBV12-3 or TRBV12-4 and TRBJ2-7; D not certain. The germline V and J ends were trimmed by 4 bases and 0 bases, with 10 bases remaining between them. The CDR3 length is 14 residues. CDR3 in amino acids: CASSSPYSSYEQYF. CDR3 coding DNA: TGTGCCAGCAGTTCGCCGTATAGCTCCTACGAGCAGTACTTC.

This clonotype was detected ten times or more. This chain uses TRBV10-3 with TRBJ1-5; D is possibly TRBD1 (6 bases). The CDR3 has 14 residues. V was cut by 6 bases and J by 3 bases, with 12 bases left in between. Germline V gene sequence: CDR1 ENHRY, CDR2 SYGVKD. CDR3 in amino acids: CAISLQGNNQPQHF. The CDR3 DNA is TGTGCCATCAGCCTACAGGGAAACAATCAGCCCCAGCATTTT.